This record covers a single T cell receptor beta chain. The cohort comprised adults aged roughly 18 to 100 years residing in about 25 US areas. Each participant's cohort was designated according to participant-reported clinical history. The V segment lost 7 bases and the J segment 6 bases; nucleotides outside the gene matches: 9. CDR3 length: 15 amino acids. Produced via immunoSEQ multiplex PCR; TCRdb's table is partial and in-frame only. The data contain 250,000 to 300,000 clones, approximately 91% of them singletons. This sample stems from a study of blood T cell repertoires in COVID-19. Sequenced material: PBMCs or T cells enriched from blood (not recorded which). The receptor was derived from a woman aged 40-49 years with acute COVID-19. The V gene is TRBV6-7, the J gene TRBJ2-1, with TRBD2 matching over 10 bases. TRBV6-7 is an open reading frame whose function is uncertain. Written as DNA, the CDR3 is TGTGCCAGCAAACTAGCGGGACCCCCTATCAATGAGCAGTTCTTC. Its translation: CASKLAGPPINEQFF.